This T cell receptor (beta chain) is from a study of cytomegalovirus exposure and HLA in healthy donors. Study results and limitations: It was reportedly the case that the classifier diagnosed cytomegalovirus status with high specificity and sensitivity. Investigators reported more than 150 TCR beta chains as tied to cytomegalovirus.

Turning to this clone: Its target is not known.

Repertoires were generated with immunoSEQ multiplex PCR, while TCRdb's copy carries only in-frame clones and drops some. The sample carries hundreds of thousands of clones, roughly 90% recorded once. It was the approximately 120-subject validation cohort, separate from the approximately 620-subject first cohort, to which the donors belonged. CDR3 length: 16 amino acids. Germline V lookup: CDR1 MNHEY, CDR2 SMNVEV (reference sequence). V was trimmed by 5 bases and J by 5 bases, leaving 22 bases between them. The origin of this receptor is a woman under 30 in good health and CMV-seronegative. The chain couples TRBV27 to TRBJ2-7; possibly TRBD2 for D (6 bases). Sequenced sample: PBMCs. In DNA form, the CDR3 reads TGTGCCAGCAGTCCGTCCGCGGGACGGTTTTCCCACGAGCAGTACTTC. Residues: CASSPSAGRFSHEQYF.